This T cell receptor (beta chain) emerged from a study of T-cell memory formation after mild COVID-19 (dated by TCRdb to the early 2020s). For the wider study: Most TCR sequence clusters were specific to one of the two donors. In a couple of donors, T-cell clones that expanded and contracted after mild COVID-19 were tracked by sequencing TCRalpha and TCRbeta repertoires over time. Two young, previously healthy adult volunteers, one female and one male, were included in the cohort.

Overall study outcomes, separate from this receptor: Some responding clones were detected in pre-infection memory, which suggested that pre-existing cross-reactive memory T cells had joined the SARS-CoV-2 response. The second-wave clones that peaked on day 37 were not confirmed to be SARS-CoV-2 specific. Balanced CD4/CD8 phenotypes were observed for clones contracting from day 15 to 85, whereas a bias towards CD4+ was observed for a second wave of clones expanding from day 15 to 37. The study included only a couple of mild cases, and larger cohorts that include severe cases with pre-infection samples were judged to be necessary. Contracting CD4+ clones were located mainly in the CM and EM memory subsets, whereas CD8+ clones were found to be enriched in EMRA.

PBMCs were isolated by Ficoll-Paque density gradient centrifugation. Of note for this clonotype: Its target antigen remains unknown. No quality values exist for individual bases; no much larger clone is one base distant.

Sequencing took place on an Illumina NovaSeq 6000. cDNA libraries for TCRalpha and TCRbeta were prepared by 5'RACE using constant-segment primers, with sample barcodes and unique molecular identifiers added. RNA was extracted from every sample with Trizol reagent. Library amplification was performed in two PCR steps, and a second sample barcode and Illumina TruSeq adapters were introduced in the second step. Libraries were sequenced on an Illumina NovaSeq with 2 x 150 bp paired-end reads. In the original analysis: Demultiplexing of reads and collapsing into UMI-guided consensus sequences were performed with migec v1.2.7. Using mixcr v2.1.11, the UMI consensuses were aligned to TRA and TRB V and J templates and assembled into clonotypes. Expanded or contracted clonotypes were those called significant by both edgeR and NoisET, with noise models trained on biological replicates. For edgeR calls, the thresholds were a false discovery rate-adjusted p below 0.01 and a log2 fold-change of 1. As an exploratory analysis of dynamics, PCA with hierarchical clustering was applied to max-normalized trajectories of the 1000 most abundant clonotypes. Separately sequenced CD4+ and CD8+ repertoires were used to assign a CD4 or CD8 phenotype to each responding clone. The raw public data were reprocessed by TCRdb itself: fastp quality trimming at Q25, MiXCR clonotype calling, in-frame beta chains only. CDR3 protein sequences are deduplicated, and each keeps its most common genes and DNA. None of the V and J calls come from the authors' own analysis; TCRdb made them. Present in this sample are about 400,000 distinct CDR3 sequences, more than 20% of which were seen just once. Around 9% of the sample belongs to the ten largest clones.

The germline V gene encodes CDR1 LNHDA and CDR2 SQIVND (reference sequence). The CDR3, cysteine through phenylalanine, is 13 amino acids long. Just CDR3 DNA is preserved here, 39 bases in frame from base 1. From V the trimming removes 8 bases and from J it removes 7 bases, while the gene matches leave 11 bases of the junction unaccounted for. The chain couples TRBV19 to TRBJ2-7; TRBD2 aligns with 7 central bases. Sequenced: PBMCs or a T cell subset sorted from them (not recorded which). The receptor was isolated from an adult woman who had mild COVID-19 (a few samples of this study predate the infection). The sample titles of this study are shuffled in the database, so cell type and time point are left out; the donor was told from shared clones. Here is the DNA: TGTGCCAGTCGCGGGAGCGCGCGGGGGGAGCAGTACTTC. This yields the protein CASRGSARGEQYF.